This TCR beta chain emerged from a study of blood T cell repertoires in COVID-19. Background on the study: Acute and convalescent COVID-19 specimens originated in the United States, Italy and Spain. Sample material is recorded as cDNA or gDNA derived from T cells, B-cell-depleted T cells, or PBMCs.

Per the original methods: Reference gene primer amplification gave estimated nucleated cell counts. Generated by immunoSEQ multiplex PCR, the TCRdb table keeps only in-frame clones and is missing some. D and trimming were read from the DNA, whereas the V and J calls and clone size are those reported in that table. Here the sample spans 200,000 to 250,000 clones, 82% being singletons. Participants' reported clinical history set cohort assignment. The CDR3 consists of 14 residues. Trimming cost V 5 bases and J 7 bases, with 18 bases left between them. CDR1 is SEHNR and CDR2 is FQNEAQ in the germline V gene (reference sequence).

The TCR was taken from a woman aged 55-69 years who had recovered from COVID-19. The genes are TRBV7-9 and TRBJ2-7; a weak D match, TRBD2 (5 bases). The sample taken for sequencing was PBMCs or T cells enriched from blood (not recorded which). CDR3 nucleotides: TGTGCCAGCAGCATCACAGCGGTGTTCCGGGAGCAGTACTTC. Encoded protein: CASSITAVFREQYF.